A single sample gave rise to the 21 T cell receptor beta chains below, sequenced in a study of tumor T cells in aggressive B-cell lymphoma. Clones were sequenced by immunoSEQ multiplex PCR, and TCRdb holds only the in-frame ones, with some missing. In the table there are some 5,700 clones, 70% to 85% of which are singletons. The sequencing sample was made of tumor tissue. The receptors shown here come from an adult with diffuse large B cell lymphoma.

This chain connects TRBV19 to TRBJ2-2, with D possibly being TRBD2 (6 bases). The germline CDR1 and CDR2 sequences are LNHDA and SQIVND (reference sequence). This CDR3 is 15 amino acids long. V lost 2 bases to trimming and J lost 5 bases, with 12 bases between them. For the CDR3, the DNA is TGTGCCAGTAGTATACCTAGCGTAGGGACCGGGGAGCTGTTTTTT. Translated: CASSIPSVGTGELFF.

This chain uses TRBV6-5 with TRBJ2-1; D is possibly TRBD2 (6 bases). The CDR3 sequence is 14 residues long. Looked up from germline, CDR1 is MNHEY and CDR2 is SVGAGI. Trimming removed 6 bases at V and 10 bases at J, with 19 bases between. In DNA form, the CDR3 reads TGTGCCAGCAGGCGACTAGGGTCCACCCGCGAGCAGTTCTTC. Translation gives CASRRLGSTREQFF.

The CDR3 nucleotides are TGTGCCAGCAGCCCGCTAAAAGTGGGGCTCACAGATACGCAGTATTTT. Protein: CASSPLKVGLTDTQYF. The gene calls are TRBV11-2 and TRBJ2-3, with D possibly being TRBD1 (5 bases). The length of the CDR3 is 16 residues. Germline loops: CDR1 SGHAT, CDR2 FQNNGV. The V gene lost 5 bases and the J gene lost 2 bases, with 17 bases spanning the gap.

The chain uses TRBV4-1 and TRBJ2-7; 11 bases agree with TRBD1. CDR3 length equals 19 residues. Germline lookup yields CDR1 MGHRA and CDR2 YSYEKL. Losses at the gene ends were 2 bases for V and 0 bases for J; bases not matched to a gene: 12. The CDR3: CASSQWTGGATKGSYEQYF. CDR3 sequence (DNA): TGCGCCAGCAGCCAATGGACAGGGGGCGCAACAAAGGGCTCCTACGAGCAGTACTTC.

In regard to this clone: At one boundary the junction diverges from the germline segment, which might be a read error. The sample has other DNA sequences that encode this CDR3 too. V gene TRBV7-9 combines with J gene TRBJ2-1; TRBD2 aligns across 11 bases. Germline V gene data show CDR1 as SEHNR and CDR2 as FQNEAQ (reference sequence). This CDR3 region has 17 residues. Here the CDR3 reads CATHGTSGKSSYNEQFF. The CDR3 DNA sequence: TGCGCCACCCACGGGACTAGCGGTAAAAGCTCCTACAATGAGCAGTTCTTC.

The rearrangement joins TRBV7-3 to TRBJ2-1; tentative D call: TRBD2 (5 bases). Deletions cut 1 base from V and 3 bases from J, with 10 bases between. This CDR3 is 15 amino acids long. Per germline, CDR1 SGHTA and CDR2 FQGTGA. This chain's CDR3 is CASSLSGGRYNEQFF. The CDR3 nucleotides read TGTGCCAGCAGCTTAAGCGGAGGACGCTACAATGAGCAGTTCTTC. The full variable domain, its missing parts supplied by reference TRBV7-3 and TRBJ2-1, is GAGVSQTPSNKVTEKGKYVELRCDPISGHTALYWYRQSLGQGPEFLIYFQGTGAADDSGLPNDRFFAVRPEGSVSTLKIQRTERGDSAVYLCASSLSGGRYNEQFFGPGTRLTVL.

J is TRBJ2-1 and V is TRBV9, with TRBD2 matching over 12 bases. J lost 9 bases, V lost 3 bases, and 1 base had no gene match. This CDR3 has 13 residues. Germline V gene data show CDR1 as SGDLS and CDR2 as YYNGEE. The CDR3 DNA reads as TGTGCCAGCAGCGGACTAGCGGGAGCTGAGCAGTTCTTC. This translates into CASSGLAGAEQFF.

In DNA form, the CDR3 reads TGTGCCAGCAGTCGTCTAGCGGGAGCACCCTACGAGCAGTACTTC. It translates to CASSRLAGAPYEQYF. The chain is built from TRBV7-2 and TRBJ2-7; 10 nucleotides line up with TRBD2. The germline V gene has CDR1 SGHTA and CDR2 FQGNSA. V trimming: 6 bases; J trimming: 2 bases; junction bases outside the gene matches: 7. CDR3 length equals 15 residues.

This clone occurred once. The chain recombines TRBV9 with TRBJ2-5, with D perhaps TRBD1 (6 bases). Matching the DNA end better, TRBJ2-7 makes the J call doubtful. CDR3 length equals 14 residues. CDR1 is SGDLS, CDR2 YYNGEE, per germline. In nucleotides, the CDR3 is TGTGCCAGCAGCCCCACAGGGATGAGCTACGAGCAGTACTTC. Translated: CASSPTGMSYEQYF.

The gene calls are TRBV27 and TRBJ2-7, with 9 bases fitting TRBD1. The CDR3 contains 16 residues. After removal of 2 bases from V and 5 bases from J, the junction contained 10 bases not matched to a gene. CDR1 and CDR2 from the germline V gene are MNHEY and SMNVEV (reference sequence). CDR3 in amino acids: CASSLLPGQGSNEQYF. CDR3 sequence (DNA): TGTGCCAGCAGTTTACTACCGGGACAGGGATCTAACGAGCAGTACTTC.

This clone was counted a single time. The V gene is TRBV29-1, the J gene TRBJ2-5; maybe TRBD2 (6 bases). Germline loops: CDR1 SQVTM, CDR2 ANQGSEA. CDR3 size: 11 residues. Trimming took 7 bases from V and 5 from J, leaving 11 bases between them. The CDR3 DNA reads as TGCAGCGCCGGGACTTACGAGACCCAGTACTTC. Translation: CSAGTYETQYF.

V is TRBV28 and J is TRBJ2-2, with TRBD2 matching 11 bases. The CDR3 spans 24 residues. The V and J ends lost 3 bases and 1 base, in that order; junction bases with no gene match: 25. Germline assignment: CDR1 MDHEN and CDR2 SYDVKM. The chain's CDR3 is CASSFLGLADALKKQRMNTGELFF. CDR3 DNA sequence: TGTGCCAGCAGTTTCTTGGGACTAGCGGACGCACTTAAAAAACAACGCATGAACACCGGGGAGCTGTTTTTT.

The genes are TRBV7-9 and TRBJ2-7, with 7 positions matching TRBD1. The germline V gene has CDR1 SEHNR and CDR2 FQNEAQ (reference sequence). V was clipped by 5 bases and J by 4 bases; unmatched bases: 2. The CDR3 is made up of 12 amino acids. CDR3 loop: CASSPRGYEQYF. CDR3 in DNA: TGTGCCAGCAGCCCCAGGGGGTACGAGCAGTACTTC.

This clone was recorded once. This chain links TRBV6-5 with TRBJ2-7; 10 bases map to TRBD1. Germline loops: CDR1 MNHEY, CDR2 SVGAGI. V lost 4 bases and J lost 3; bases outside the gene matches: 9. The CDR3 extends over 16 amino acids. The chain's CDR3 is CASSWDSGTGVYEQYF. For the CDR3, the DNA is TGTGCCAGCAGTTGGGACTCCGGGACAGGGGTCTACGAGCAGTACTTC.

The rearrangement joins TRBV28 to TRBJ2-7; D is unclear. Trimming shortened V by 4 bases and J by 3 bases, and 4 bases separated the two germline ends. Germline CDR1 is MDHEN and CDR2 is SYDVKM. CDR3 length equals 11 residues. The CDR3 is CASSSGYEQYF. In DNA, the CDR3 is TGTGCCAGCAGTTCAGGCTACGAGCAGTACTTC.

This chain uses TRBV2 with TRBJ2-1; 13 nucleotides line up with TRBD2. V lost 4 bases, J lost 8 bases, and 2 bases stayed unmatched. The CDR3 covers 14 residues. Per the germline V gene, CDR1 is SNHLY and CDR2 is FYNNEI. CDR3 protein: CASSVLAGGDEQFF. In nucleotides, the CDR3 is TGTGCCAGCAGTGTACTAGCGGGAGGGGATGAGCAGTTCTTC.

The rearrangement links TRBV4-2 to TRBJ2-7; 8 bases are shared with TRBD2. V was clipped by 2 bases and J by 7 bases; unmatched bases: 13. The CDR3 runs 16 residues. Looked up from germline, CDR1 is LGHNA and CDR2 is YNFKEQ. Written as DNA, the CDR3 is TGTGCCAGCAGCCAATTACCGGGAGGGCAGGTAGATGAGCAGTACTTC. Translated: CASSQLPGGQVDEQYF.

CDR3 residues: CASSPTGGSHSEQYF. The CDR3 DNA reads TGTGCCAGCAGCCCGACAGGGGGCTCGCATAGCGAGCAGTACTTC. This chain uses TRBV11-2 with TRBJ2-7; 10 nucleotides line up with TRBD1. Germline CDR1 reads SGHAT; CDR2 reads FQNNGV. This CDR3 spans 15 amino acids. V gave up 5 bases and J gave up 6 bases; unmatched junction bases: 10.

V and J are TRBV28 and TRBJ2-3; D not resolved. The CDR3 spans 12 residues. Per the germline V gene, CDR1 is MDHEN and CDR2 is SYDVKM. Between the trimmed V and J ends, which lost 6 bases and 4 bases, there was a span of 8 bases. In DNA form, the CDR3 reads TGTGCCAGCAGCTACTTTCCAGATACGCAGTATTTT. It translates to CASSYFPDTQYF. The variable domain in full, completed from reference TRBV28 and TRBJ2-3, reads DVKVTQSSRYLVKRTGEKVFLECVQDMDHENMFWYRQDPGLGLRLIYFSYDVKMKEKGDIPEGYSVSREKKERFSLILESASTNQTSMYLCASSYFPDTQYFGPGTRLTVL.

The chain is built from TRBV2 and TRBJ2-2, with D unresolved. V gave up 4 bases and J gave up 2 bases, with 14 bases separating them. The CDR3 has 16 residues. Germline loops: CDR1 SNHLY, CDR2 FYNNEI. The chain's CDR3 is CASSGPEDLNTGELFF. The CDR3 nucleotides are TGTGCCAGCAGTGGCCCCGAGGATCTAAACACCGGGGAGCTGTTTTTT. Looking up the rest from reference TRBV2 and TRBJ2-2 gives the full variable domain: EPEVTQTPSHQVTQMGQEVILRCVPISNHLYFYWYRQILGQKVEFLVSFYNNEISEKSEIFDDQFSVERPDGSNFTLKIRSTKLEDSAMYFCASSGPEDLNTGELFFGEGSRLTVL.

This chain uses TRBV6-5 with TRBJ2-1; 14 nucleotides agree with TRBD2. The CDR3 covers 15 residues. V was clipped by 4 bases and J by 6 bases; unmatched bases: 2. CDR1 is MNHEY and CDR2 is SVGAGI in the germline V gene. The DNA of the CDR3 is TGTGCCAGCAGTTCGACTAGCGGGAGGGCCAATGAGCAGTTCTTC. This codes for CASSSTSGRANEQFF.